The 10 T cell receptor beta chains below come from one sample, sequenced in a study of T cell responses to AZD1222 COVID-19 vaccine. Method: immunoSEQ multiplex PCR; TCRdb's copy keeps in-frame clones and lacks some. The data show some 120,000 clones, about 87% seen once. The material sequenced was peripheral blood, taken on day 0 of AZD1222 vaccination. The receptors derive from an adult in good health.

This clone was detected a few times. The V and J genes are TRBV2 and TRBJ1-3; D is uncertain. CDR3 length: 12 amino acids. Germline values: CDR1 SNHLY, CDR2 FYNNEI. The V gene lost 7 bases and the J gene lost 4 bases, with 8 bases spanning the gap. CDR3 loop: CASMGYGNTIYF. The CDR3 bases are TGTGCCAGCATGGGTTACGGAAACACCATATATTTT.

The V call is TRBV11-2, the J call TRBJ2-5, with D perhaps TRBD2 (6 bases). The CDR3 length is 15 residues. CDR1 is SGHAT, CDR2 FQNNGV, per germline. The germline V and J ends were trimmed by 7 bases and 3 bases, with 18 bases remaining between them. The CDR3: CASKSPGLPEETQYF. CDR3 in DNA: TGTGCCAGCAAATCACCGGGACTCCCAGAAGAGACCCAGTACTTC.

The chain uses TRBV19 and TRBJ2-1; TRBD1 might be the D (5 bases). Germline CDR1 LNHDA, CDR2 SQIVND (reference sequence). This CDR3 spans 16 amino acids. Trimming shortened V by 5 bases and J by 4 bases, and 18 bases separated the two germline ends. This CDR3 reads CASSAWGQVLYNEQFF. CDR3 bases: TGTGCCAGTAGTGCCTGGGGCCAGGTCCTTTACAATGAGCAGTTCTTC.

This rearrangement joins TRBV7-2 to TRBJ1-5, with 7 bases fitting TRBD1. CDR3 size: 15 residues. Germline CDR1 SGHTA, CDR2 FQGNSA. The trim removed 7 bases at V and 6 bases at J, leaving 12 bases unmatched. In DNA form, the CDR3 reads TGTGCCAGCACCCTGAGGGGAGGGGGCTTTCAGCCCCAGCATTTT. Protein sequence: CASTLRGGGFQPQHF.

This sequence joins TRBV6-2 or TRBV6-3 and TRBJ1-2; D is perhaps TRBD1 (5 bases). The CDR3 length is 13 residues. The V end was cut by 1 base, the J end by 7 bases, with 10 bases between. Germline-derived CDR1 and CDR2 are MNHEY and SVGEGT. The CDR3 bases are TGTGCCAGCAGTTACTTACAGGAAAGTGGCTACACCTTC. Amino acid sequence: CASSYLQESGYTF.

The chain couples TRBV14 to TRBJ1-1; D perhaps matches TRBD1 (6 bases). The CDR3 runs 15 residues. With 2 bases removed from V and 3 bases from J, the gap between germline ends came to 13 bases. CDR1 is SGHDN and CDR2 is FVKESK in the germline V gene. CDR3 amino acids: CASSQSWTAHTEAFF. The DNA of the CDR3 is TGTGCCAGCAGCCAAAGTTGGACAGCGCACACTGAAGCTTTCTTT.

The V gene is TRBV4-3, the J gene TRBJ1-4; D gene unclear. Germline V gene lookup returns CDR1 LGHNA and CDR2 YSLEER. Trimming pared 0 bases from V and 8 bases from J, leaving 7 bases between. This CDR3 is built from 13 residues. The CDR3 DNA reads as TGCGCCAGCAGCCAAGAAAAGAACGAAAAACTGTTTTTT. Translation gives CASSQEKNEKLFF.

V usage is TRBV4-2 and J usage is TRBJ2-1; D ambiguous. CDR3 size: 16 residues. The V and J ends lost 0 bases and 2 bases respectively, with 11 bases between them. The germline CDR1 and CDR2 sequences are LGHNA and YNFKEQ. The CDR3 DNA sequence: TGTGCCAGCAGCCAAGATTTCCAGAAAACCTACAATGAGCAGTTCTTC. Translated, it gives CASSQDFQKTYNEQFF.

This chain's CDR3 is CAISESFLYEQYF. The CDR3 bases are TGTGCCATCAGTGAGTCGTTCCTCTACGAGCAGTACTTC. The V call is TRBV10-3, the J call TRBJ2-7; D gene ambiguous. Germline-derived CDR1 and CDR2 are ENHRY and SYGVKD. The length of the CDR3 is 13 residues. V lost 0 bases to trimming and J lost 3 bases, with 6 bases between them.

The chain carries TRBV4-1 and TRBJ2-2; D unresolved. The CDR3 covers 16 residues. Germline V gene sequence: CDR1 MGHRA, CDR2 YSYEKL. The V and J ends lost 4 bases and 2 bases respectively, with 14 bases between them. CDR3 sequence (DNA): TGCGCCAGCAGCCGAGAGATGACCATAAACACCGGGGAGCTGTTTTTT. Protein: CASSREMTINTGELFF.